The present T cell receptor (beta chain) was sequenced within a study of T cells after posttransplantation cyclophosphamide. Some clones are missing from TCRdb's copy, which holds only in-frame ones; the method was immunoSEQ multiplex PCR. This sample has about 32,000 clones, with roughly nine tenths found just once. Cells defined as naive were viable CD3+CD4+ or CD3+CD8+ and CCR7+CD45RA+CD45RO-CD95-CD27+CD28+. Trimming removed 6 bases at V and 3 bases at J, with 12 bases between. Germline-derived CDR1 and CDR2 are MDHEN and SYDVKM. The CDR3 sequence is 13 residues long. This clone appeared a single time.

The chain employs TRBV28 and TRBJ2-7; D might be TRBD2 (6 bases). Sequencing was performed on naive CD4+ T cells sorted from blood. The clonotype originates from a man between 25 and 39 years old in good health and a related stem cell transplant donor. In DNA, the CDR3 is TGTGCCAGCAGGGGAACTAGCCTCTACGAGCAGTACTTC. As protein: CASRGTSLYEQYF. The variable domain in full, completed from reference TRBV28 and TRBJ2-7, reads DVKVTQSSRYLVKRTGEKVFLECVQDMDHENMFWYRQDPGLGLRLIYFSYDVKMKEKGDIPEGYSVSREKKERFSLILESASTNQTSMYLCASRGTSLYEQYFGPGTRLTVT.